The source of this TCR beta chain is a study of blood T cell repertoires in COVID-19. Study as a whole: The United States, Italy and Spain were the sources of the acute and convalescent COVID-19 samples. The cDNA or gDNA used as material had been derived from T cells, B-cell-depleted T cells, or PBMCs.

Participants spanned ages about 18 to 89 years and resided in about 25 US areas. Participants' own reports of clinical history determined their cohort assignment. This table comes from immunoSEQ multiplex PCR, and its TCRdb copy is limited to in-frame clones, with some not included. In the table there are under 150,000 clones, roughly four fifths of which are singletons. The CDR3 runs 16 residues. The chain combines TRBV21-1 with TRBJ2-1; the table calls TRBD2, which could not be checked here. TRBV21-1 has pseudogene status. Sequenced material: PBMCs or T cells enriched from blood (not recorded which). The origin of this receptor is a middle-aged man with acute COVID-19. The CDR3 region has the DNA TGTGCCAGCAGCAAAGGGGAGCTATTTACCTACAATGAGCAGTTCTTC. It yields the protein CASSKGELFTYNEQFF.